This T cell receptor (beta chain) stems from a study of blood T cells in healthy people across ages. The CDR3 loop spans 16 amino acids. V shed 5 bases and J 5 bases; nucleotides not matched to a gene: 7. Sample-barcoded 5' priming and a J-beta primer mix drove a second PCR of roughly 6 to 12 cycles. Each CDR3 protein gets one entry after TCRdb re-called the 5' RACE reads with MiXCR. The repertoire consists of approximately 1.5 million distinct CDR3 sequences, with roughly 43% occurring once and the leading ten covering approximately 4%. The sequence was collected from a woman aged 18-29 years in good health. Sequencing was performed on blood. The chain has TRBV12-3 or TRBV12-4 and TRBJ2-1; 12 bases fit TRBD2. This CDR3 reads CASSRRTSGANNEQFF. Written as DNA, the CDR3 is TGTGCCAGCAGTCGCCGGACTAGCGGGGCGAACAATGAGCAGTTCTTC.